A single TCR beta chain is shown here with its context. TCRdb keeps only in-frame clones here, not all; method: immunoSEQ multiplex PCR. The table records about 220,000 clones, about 80% of them present only once. This sample was taken from a study of blood T cell repertoires in COVID-19. Study information: Specimens from acute and convalescent COVID-19 originated in the United States, Italy and Spain.

Germline V gene data show CDR1 as MNHEY and CDR2 as SVGAGI. The ends lost 5 bases at V and 5 bases at J; junction bases unmatched: 7. CDR3 length: 15 amino acids. The chain combines TRBV6-5 with TRBJ1-4; 8 bases fit TRBD1. The TCR comes from a woman aged 40 to 50 with acute COVID-19. The sequencing sample was made of PBMCs or T cells enriched from blood (not recorded which). The CDR3 region has the DNA TGTGCCAGCAGTAGGGACAGGCGAAACAATGAAAAACTGTTTTTT. It codes for CASSRDRRNNEKLFF.